This T cell receptor (beta chain) was found in a study of hypomethylating agent response in myelodysplastic syndrome. Overall study context: The myelodysplastic syndrome patients comprised 9 men and a couple of women. Study results and limitations: Shared GLIPH2 clusters possibly recognizing novel MDS antigens remain unconfirmed. Across all patients and within response groups, hypomethylating treatment left richness, diversity and clonality without significant change.

TCRdb keeps only in-frame clones here, not all; method: immunoSEQ multiplex PCR. The data hold under 5,500 clones, with 84% observed a single time. As for this clone: Antigen specificity is unknown.

The CDR3 totals 15 residues. J gave up 4 bases and V 4 bases, and 9 bases lay outside the gene matches. CDR1 LNHDA and CDR2 SQIVND come from the germline V gene (reference sequence). T-cell subsets were not sorted; bulk bone marrow was analyzed. The chain combines TRBV19 with TRBJ1-2; 7 bases fit TRBD1. The receptor comes from a human donor with myelodysplastic syndrome. Sequencing used bone marrow, obtained before or after starting hypomethylating agent treatment for myelodysplastic syndrome (not recorded which). DNA of the CDR3: TGTGCCAGTAGTAATCAGGGGGTTAGCAGCTATGGCTACACCTTC. It encodes CASSNQGVSSYGYTF.